These 30 T cell receptor beta chains originate from one sample sequenced in a study of T cells in women clearing cervical HPV infection. Produced via immunoSEQ multiplex PCR; TCRdb's table is partial and in-frame only. The sample table sets out 45,000 to 55,000 clones. The sequenced sample was blood buffy coat. Every receptor here comes from a woman between 18 and 75 years old with a cervical HPV16 infection that either progressed to CIN3+ or cleared (not recorded which).

To note about this clone: The DNA ends 3 residues before the CDR3 does, and the rest of the CDR3 is filled in from the germline J gene. The V call is TRBV7-9, the J call TRBJ1-1, with D perhaps matching TRBD1 (6 bases). V was trimmed by 5 bases and J by 2 bases, leaving 12 bases between them. From germline, CDR1 is SEHNR and CDR2 FQNEAQ (reference sequence). This CDR3 has 14 amino acids. CDR3 residues: CASSAGQHNTEAFF. Incomplete CDR3 DNA: TGTGCCAGCAGCGCAGGACAGCACAACACTGAA.

A word on this clone: Read sequence stops 3 residues before the CDR3 end, and the germline J gene provides the missing end. The V and J genes are TRBV7-9 and TRBJ2-7; D is perhaps TRBD2 (6 bases). The CDR3 extends over 15 amino acids. Per the germline V gene, CDR1 is SEHNR and CDR2 is FQNEAQ (reference sequence). V lost 5 bases to trimming and J lost 2 bases, with 16 bases between them. CDR3 residues: CASSPIVGGPYEQYF. CDR3 DNA (partial): TGTGCCAGCAGCCCCATAGTCGGGGGACCCTACGAG.

With respect to this clone: The sequenced fragment ends 3 residues before the CDR3 boundary, so the rest is inferred from the germline J gene. V is TRBV20-1 and J is TRBJ1-2; D might be TRBD1 (6 bases). The germline V gene has CDR1 DFQATT and CDR2 SNEGSKA (reference sequence). V was clipped by 0 bases and J by 0 bases, with 14 bases between them. This CDR3 spans 16 amino acids. The CDR3 bases that were read are TGCAGTGCTAGAGATCCAGGGGATGGAGCTAACTATGGC. Protein product: CSARDPGDGANYG. The complete CDR3 sequence is CSARDPGDGANYGYTF.

Comments on this clone: The observed sequence ends 3 residues before the CDR3 terminus, with the missing tail filled in from the germline J gene. The genes are TRBV5-4 and TRBJ2-2; D uncertain. This CDR3 region has 15 residues. The germline V and J ends were trimmed by 0 bases and 3 bases, with 9 bases remaining between them. Germline V gene data show CDR1 as SGHNT and CDR2 as YYREEE (reference sequence). This CDR3 is CASSLGGSYTGELFF. The CDR3 bases that were read are TGTGCCAGCAGCTTGGGCGGATCCTACACCGGGGAG.

About this clone: With the read ending 3 residues before the CDR3 end, the germline J gene is used to fill in that end. This chain joins TRBV4-2 and TRBJ1-4, with TRBD1 matching over 7 bases. V was pared by 5 bases and J by 4 bases, with 10 bases of the junction left unmatched. CDR1 LGHNA and CDR2 YNFKEQ come from the germline V gene. The CDR3 extends over 16 amino acids. The DNA read from the CDR3 is TGTGCCAGCAGCGACCGAAAACAGGGGCTTAATGAAAAA. It translates to CASSDRKQGLNEK. The entire CDR3 protein reads CASSDRKQGLNEKLFF.

By frequency, this clone is large. From the germline J gene comes the end of the CDR3, since the read stops 3 residues before it. This rearrangement joins TRBV18 to TRBJ2-3; 10 nucleotides line up with TRBD2. V dropped 2 bases and J dropped 5; count of bases not matched to a gene: 4. The length of the CDR3 is 15 residues. CDR1 KGHSH and CDR2 LQKENI come from the germline V gene. CDR3 DNA (partial): TGTGCCAGCTCACCATTAGCGGGGGGTAAAGATACG. The encoded protein is CASSPLAGGKDT. The full CDR3 protein is CASSPLAGGKDTQYF.

The CDR3 bases that were read are TGTGCCAGCAGCCAGACACAGGGGAAGTACAGAAACACC. Translation gives CASSQTQGKYRNT. The whole CDR3 protein is CASSQTQGKYRNTIYF. The J gene is TRBJ1-3, the V gene TRBV14; 7 bases agree with TRBD1. Sequencing ends 3 residues short of the CDR3 end; the germline J gene provides the rest. Trimming removed 3 bases from V and 5 bases from J; junction bases left unmatched: 10. From germline, CDR1 is SGHDN and CDR2 FVKESK. The CDR3 has 16 residues. Combining the CDR3 with reference TRBV14 and TRBJ1-3 gives the whole variable domain EAGVTQFPSHSVIEKGQTVTLRCDPISGHDNLYWYRRVMGKEIKFLLHFVKESKQDESGMPNNRFLAERTGGTYSTLKVQPAELEDSGVYFCASSQTQGKYRNTIYFGEGSWLTVV.

As to this clone: The read stops 3 residues short of the end of the CDR3; the missing end is completed from the germline J gene. The rearrangement links TRBV28 to TRBJ1-2; 9 bases map to TRBD1. Germline loops: CDR1 MDHEN, CDR2 SYDVKM. The CDR3 is made up of 14 amino acids. The CDR3 bases that were read are TGTGCCAGCAGTTTGGCCGGACAGGGGCGAGGC. It translates to CASSLAGQGRG. The full CDR3 protein reads CASSLAGQGRGYTF.

Regarding this clone: The read is 3 residues too short to cover the CDR3 end, so that end is filled in from the germline J gene. The rearrangement uses TRBV4-2 and TRBJ1-6; 7 bases align to TRBD1. J was trimmed by 10 bases and V by 1 base; bases with no gene match: 7. Germline V gene sequence: CDR1 LGHNA, CDR2 YNFKEQ. The CDR3 is 15 residues long. The CDR3 sequence is CASSQVRQGRSPLHF. CDR3 DNA (partial): TGTGCCAGCAGCCAAGTCCGACAGGGAAGGTCACCC.

Concerning this clone itself: Coverage ceases 3 residues before the CDR3 finishes, and the germline J gene fills in the end. This chain connects TRBV20-1 to TRBJ1-2; D possibly corresponds to TRBD1 (6 bases). The CDR3 has 15 residues. V was trimmed by 3 bases and J by 2 bases, leaving 16 bases between them. Germline V gene data show CDR1 as DFQATT and CDR2 as SNEGSKA (reference sequence). The sequenced CDR3 bases are TGCAGTGCTAGTACAACGGGACACGTAAACTATGGC. This translates into CSASTTGHVNYG. The whole CDR3 region reads CSASTTGHVNYGYTF.

As concerns this clone: The CDR3 end is not reached by the read, which stops 3 residues before it; the germline J gene fills it in. The V call is TRBV20-1, the J call TRBJ2-3; D might be TRBD1 (6 bases). Germline values: CDR1 DFQATT, CDR2 SNEGSKA (reference sequence). The V and J ends lost 0 bases and 2 bases respectively, with 15 bases between them. CDR3 length: 16 residues. The CDR3 spells CSARDFVQGATDTQYF. CDR3 DNA, as far as it was read: TGCAGTGCTAGAGATTTCGTACAGGGAGCCACAGATACG.

Turning to this clone: The sequence runs out 3 residues before the end of the CDR3; the remainder is reconstructed from the germline J gene. The V call is TRBV20-1, the J call TRBJ2-7; 10 positions match TRBD2. The CDR3 consists of 15 residues. In germline, CDR1 is DFQATT, CDR2 SNEGSKA (reference sequence). V was clipped by 0 bases and J by 5 bases; unmatched bases: 7. This CDR3 reads CSARDSASGRHEQYF. The CDR3 DNA, read in part, is TGCAGTGCTAGAGATTCAGCTAGCGGGAGACACGAG.

In regard to this clone: The CDR3 end lies 3 residues beyond the end of the read and is filled in from the germline J gene. The rearrangement uses TRBV19 and TRBJ1-2, with 9 nucleotides matching TRBD1. CDR3 length equals 19 residues. Unmatched junction bases numbered 17, after V lost 4 bases and J lost 2 bases. Germline CDR1 reads LNHDA; CDR2 reads SQIVND (reference sequence). The CDR3 sequence is CASSNFGIGTGTGNYGYTF. The CDR3 DNA, read in part, is TGTGCCAGTAGTAACTTTGGAATAGGGACCGGGACAGGGAACTATGGC.

Concerning this clone: The CDR3 end falls 3 residues outside the read, so it is completed with the germline J gene. The chain combines TRBV20-1 with TRBJ1-2, with D perhaps TRBD1 (6 bases). Germline values: CDR1 DFQATT, CDR2 SNEGSKA (reference sequence). This CDR3 region has 15 residues. The part of the CDR3 DNA that was read is TGCAGTGCTCCTCCGGCCGAGACAGGACCACTCCAC. As protein: CSAPPAETGPLH. The full CDR3 reads CSAPPAETGPLHYTF.

The CDR3 DNA, read in part, is TGTGCCAGTAATCCCGGGACAGGGAATCAGCCC. The encoded protein is CASNPGTGNQP. The full CDR3 is CASNPGTGNQPQHF. The chain couples TRBV19 to TRBJ1-5; TRBD1 agrees at 9 bases. The DNA ends 3 residues before the CDR3 does, and the rest of the CDR3 is filled in from the germline J gene. The CDR3 has 14 residues. Per germline, CDR1 LNHDA and CDR2 SQIVND (reference sequence). The ends lost 7 bases at V and 4 bases at J; junction bases unmatched: 5.

Worth noting for this clone: The read terminates 3 residues ahead of where the CDR3 ends, so the germline J gene completes it. The chain is built from TRBV11-3 and TRBJ2-1; D uncertain. CDR1 is SGHNT, CDR2 YENEEA, per germline. This CDR3 is built from 13 residues. Trimming stripped 5 bases from V and 0 bases from J, with 5 bases between. CDR3 DNA (partial): TGTGCCAGCAGCCCTAGCTCCTACAATGAG. It yields the protein CASSPSSYNE. The complete CDR3 reads CASSPSSYNEQFF.

Regarding this clone: From the germline J gene comes the end of the CDR3, since the read stops 3 residues before it. The chain couples TRBV5-4 to TRBJ1-2; D is undetermined. The V end was cut by 0 bases, the J end by 1 base, with 13 bases between. The germline V gene has CDR1 SGHNT and CDR2 YYREEE (reference sequence). This CDR3 has 16 residues. The CDR3 loop reads CASSLAGSAFNYGYTF. CDR3 bases read: TGTGCCAGCAGCTTGGCCGGGTCAGCATTTAACTATGGC.

Regarding this clone: The CDR3 end lies 3 residues beyond the end of the read and is filled in from the germline J gene. This sequence joins TRBV10-3 and TRBJ2-5, with 14 bases lining up with TRBD2. This CDR3 is 15 amino acids long. The V segment lost 9 bases and the J segment 4 bases; nucleotides outside the gene matches: 7. Germline V gene sequence: CDR1 ENHRY, CDR2 SYGVKD. The CDR3 is CAIGTSGGQIETQYF. CDR3 DNA, as far as it was read: TGTGCCATAGGGACTAGCGGGGGCCAAATAGAGACC.

Concerning this clone itself: The read terminates 3 residues ahead of where the CDR3 ends, so the germline J gene completes it. The J gene is TRBJ2-3, the V gene TRBV20-1; 10 nucleotides agree with TRBD1. Germline assignment: CDR1 DFQATT and CDR2 SNEGSKA (reference sequence). V gave up 3 bases and J gave up 2 bases; unmatched junction bases: 2. The CDR3 consists of 14 residues. The CDR3 bases that were read are TGCAGTGCTAGGGGGACAGGGGACACAGATACG. Amino acids: CSARGTGDTDT. The whole CDR3 sequence reads CSARGTGDTDTQYF.

As concerns this clone: With the read ending 3 residues before the CDR3 end, the germline J gene is used to fill in that end. V is TRBV2 and J is TRBJ1-1; tentative D call: TRBD1 (6 bases). Trimming took 7 bases from V and 5 from J, leaving 14 bases between them. The CDR3 loop spans 13 amino acids. The germline gives CDR1 SNHLY, CDR2 FYNNEI. Here the CDR3 reads CASTKQGGTEAFF. The DNA read from the CDR3 is TGTGCCAGCACGAAACAGGGAGGGACTGAA.

Details on this clone: The read gets to within 3 residues of the CDR3 end, and the germline J gene fills in the rest. The chain joins TRBV10-1 to TRBJ2-2, with D possibly matching TRBD2 (6 bases). CDR3 length: 15 residues. CDR1 and CDR2 from the germline V gene are WNHNN and SYGVQD (reference sequence). V was cut by 0 bases and J by 6 bases, with 11 bases left in between. The CDR3 sequence: CASSESRGGSGELFF. The sequenced part of the CDR3 DNA is TGCGCCAGCAGTGAGTCGAGGGGAGGTTCCGGGGAG.

With respect to this clone: The sequenced fragment ends 3 residues before the CDR3 boundary, so the rest is inferred from the germline J gene. This rearrangement joins TRBV5-1 to TRBJ2-6; 9 bases line up with TRBD1. CDR3 length: 16 amino acids. V lost 4 bases to trimming and J lost 8 bases; unmatched junction nucleotides: 10. Germline-derived CDR1 and CDR2 are SGHRS and YFSETQ. The CDR3 bases that were read are TGCGCCAGCAGCCTAACGGGACAGGGAACCCCCAACGTC. The encoded protein is CASSLTGQGTPNV. The entire CDR3 is CASSLTGQGTPNVLTF.

Concerning this clone itself: Read coverage stops 3 residues before the CDR3 terminus; the germline J gene supplies the remainder. The chain has TRBV5-6 and TRBJ1-4; D gene ambiguous. The germline gives CDR1 SGHDT, CDR2 YYEEEE. Between the trimmed V and J ends, which lost 4 bases and 8 bases, there was a span of 9 bases. CDR3 length: 12 residues. CDR3 region: CASSVRSEKLFF. The part of the CDR3 DNA that was read is TGTGCCAGCAGCGTGCGGTCCGAAAAA.

A word on this clone: The read finishes 3 residues shy of the CDR3 end, and the germline J gene is used to complete it. The rearrangement links TRBV20-1 to TRBJ1-2, with a tentative D call TRBD1 (6 bases). The CDR3 is 13 amino acids. V shed 6 bases and J shed 3 bases, with 14 bases lying between them. Germline V gene lookup returns CDR1 DFQATT and CDR2 SNEGSKA (reference sequence). The CDR3 DNA, read in part, is TGCAGTGCCACACAGGGTTTTGACTATGGC. Protein sequence: CSATQGFDYG. The entire CDR3 protein is CSATQGFDYGYTF.

Notes on this clone: The read gets to within 3 residues of the CDR3 end, and the germline J gene fills in the rest. V gene TRBV20-1 combines with J gene TRBJ1-6; 7 nucleotides align to TRBD1. Germline CDR1 DFQATT, CDR2 SNEGSKA (reference sequence). This CDR3 has 15 residues. Trimming removed 0 bases from V and 10 bases from J; junction bases left unmatched: 9. This chain's CDR3 is CSARDRTGAQSPLHF. The DNA read from the CDR3 is TGCAGTGCTAGAGATAGAACAGGGGCACAGTCACCC.

Remarks on this clone: With the read ending 3 residues before the CDR3 end, the germline J gene is used to fill in that end. The gene calls are TRBV7-2 and TRBJ1-2; D is perhaps TRBD1 (5 bases). Germline CDR1 is SGHTA and CDR2 is FQGNSA. This CDR3 is built from 13 residues. The V gene lost 3 bases and the J gene lost 7 bases, with 12 bases spanning the gap. The CDR3 DNA, read in part, is TGTGCCAGCAGCTTGTCGAGAGGGGCTGGC. Its protein product is CASSLSRGAG. The whole CDR3 region reads CASSLSRGAGYTF.

On this clone: With the read ending 3 residues before the CDR3 end, the germline J gene is used to fill in that end. The chain employs TRBV2 and TRBJ2-7; D remains ambiguous. This CDR3 spans 13 amino acids. V lost 5 bases, J lost 2 bases, and 10 bases lay in between. CDR1 and CDR2 (germline): SNHLY, FYNNEI. CDR3: CASSYSSPYEQYF. The sequenced CDR3 bases are TGTGCCAGCAGTTACTCCTCGCCCTACGAG.

Comment on this clone: The read halts 3 residues ahead of the CDR3 end, with the missing end drawn from the germline J gene. The V call is TRBV6-2 or TRBV6-3, the J call TRBJ2-1; 9 bases are shared with TRBD1. The CDR3 contains 15 residues. Per the germline V gene, CDR1 is MNHEY and CDR2 is SVGEGT. V shed 1 base, J shed 3 bases, and the junction held 1 base outside the gene matches. CDR3 residues: CASSYLGQGYNEQFF. CDR3 bases read: TGTGCCAGCAGTTACTTGGGACAGGGCTACAATGAG.

On this clone itself: The CDR3 extends 3 residues past the end of the read, so its final part is completed from the germline J gene. The J gene is TRBJ2-3, the V gene TRBV30; possibly TRBD1 for D (6 bases). V was pared by 1 base and J by 0 bases, with 14 bases between. Germline V CDR1 and CDR2: GTSNPN, SVGIG (reference sequence). This CDR3 is 16 amino acids long. CDR3 in amino acids: CAWSDLRGPSTDTQYF. The covered CDR3 bases are TGTGCCTGGAGTGACCTCAGGGGCCCTAGCACAGATACG.

CDR3 sequence reads: CSVGGGRGTQYF. CDR3 bases read: TGCAGCGTTGGGGGGGGCCGAGGGACC. The J gene is TRBJ2-5, the V gene TRBV29-1; D possibly corresponds to TRBD2 (7 bases). The missing CDR3 end, 3 residues past where the read stops, is filled in from the germline J gene. CDR1 and CDR2 from the germline V gene are SQVTM and ANQGSEA. Trimming left V 4 bases short and J 7 bases short, with 13 bases between. There are 12 residues in the CDR3.